This TCR beta chain was documented in a study of blood T cell repertoires in COVID-19. Per the original methods: Amplification of reference gene primers provided the estimated nucleated cell counts. The assay was immunoSEQ multiplex PCR, and TCRdb's table has in-frame clones only and misses some. Clone size and the V and J calls come from that table; the DNA yielded D and trimming. The sample consists of around 250,000 clones, more than 70% of them appearing once. The CDR3 has 18 residues. CDR1 and CDR2 (germline): SEHNR, FQNEAQ (reference sequence). Trimming shortened V by 5 bases and J by 0 bases, and 17 bases separated the two germline ends.

The rearrangement links TRBV7-9 to TRBJ1-6; D is undetermined. This TCR was sampled from a woman between 18 and 30 years old with acute or convalescent COVID-19. The material sequenced was peripheral blood. CDR3 nucleotide sequence: TGTGCCAGCAGCACTCTCGAAAGGAGGAGCTCCTATAATTCACCCCTCCACTTT. It codes for CASSTLERRSSYNSPLHF.